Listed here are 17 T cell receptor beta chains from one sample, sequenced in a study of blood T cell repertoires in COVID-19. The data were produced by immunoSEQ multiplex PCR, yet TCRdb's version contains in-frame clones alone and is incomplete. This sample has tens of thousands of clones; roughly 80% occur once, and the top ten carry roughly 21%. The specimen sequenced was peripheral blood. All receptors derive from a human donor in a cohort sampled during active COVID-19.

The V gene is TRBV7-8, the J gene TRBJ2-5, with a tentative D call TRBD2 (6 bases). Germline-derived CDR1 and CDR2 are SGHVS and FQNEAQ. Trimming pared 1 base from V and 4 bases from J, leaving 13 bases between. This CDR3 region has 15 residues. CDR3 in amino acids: CASSLGGTRRETQYF. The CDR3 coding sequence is TGTGCCAGCAGCTTAGGAGGGACTCGGAGAGAGACCCAGTACTTC.

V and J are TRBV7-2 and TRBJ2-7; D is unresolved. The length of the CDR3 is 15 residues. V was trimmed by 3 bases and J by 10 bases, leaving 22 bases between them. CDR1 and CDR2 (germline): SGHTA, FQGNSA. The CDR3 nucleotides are TGTGCCAGCAGCTTGTCCTCCGGGTCCTCCCGTCACCAGTACTTC. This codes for CASSLSSGSSRHQYF.

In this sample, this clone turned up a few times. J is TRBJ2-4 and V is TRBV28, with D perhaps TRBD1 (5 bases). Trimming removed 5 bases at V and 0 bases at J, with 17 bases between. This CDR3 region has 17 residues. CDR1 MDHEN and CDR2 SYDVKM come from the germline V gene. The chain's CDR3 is CASSPPRQNLAKNIQYF. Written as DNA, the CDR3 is TGTGCCAGCAGTCCTCCCCGACAGAATCTAGCCAAAAACATTCAGTACTTC.

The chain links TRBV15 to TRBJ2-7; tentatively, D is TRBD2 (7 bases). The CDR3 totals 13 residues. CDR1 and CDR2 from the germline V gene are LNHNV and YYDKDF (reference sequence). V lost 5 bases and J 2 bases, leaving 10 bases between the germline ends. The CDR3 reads CATSGGATYEQYF. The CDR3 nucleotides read TGTGCCACCAGCGGGGGGGCCACCTACGAGCAGTACTTC.

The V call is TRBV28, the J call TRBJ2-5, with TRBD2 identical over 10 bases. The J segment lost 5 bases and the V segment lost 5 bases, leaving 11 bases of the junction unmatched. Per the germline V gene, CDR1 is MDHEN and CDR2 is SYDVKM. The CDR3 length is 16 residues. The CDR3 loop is CASSGLGAGGLETQYF. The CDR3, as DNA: TGTGCCAGCAGTGGCCTGGGAGCGGGGGGGCTGGAGACCCAGTACTTC.

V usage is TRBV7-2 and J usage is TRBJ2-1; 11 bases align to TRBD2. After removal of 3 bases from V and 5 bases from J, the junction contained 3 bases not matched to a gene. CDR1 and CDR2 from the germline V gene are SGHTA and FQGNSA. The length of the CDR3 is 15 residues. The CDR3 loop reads CASSFTSGGNNEQFF. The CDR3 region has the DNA TGTGCCAGCAGCTTTACTAGCGGGGGAAACAATGAGCAGTTCTTC.

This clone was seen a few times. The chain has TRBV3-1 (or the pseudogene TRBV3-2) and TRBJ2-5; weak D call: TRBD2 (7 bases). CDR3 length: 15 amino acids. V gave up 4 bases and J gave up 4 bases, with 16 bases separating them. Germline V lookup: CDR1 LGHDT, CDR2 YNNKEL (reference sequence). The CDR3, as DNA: TGTGCCAGCAGCCCACTTCAGGGGAGGGGAGAGACCCAGTACTTC. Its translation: CASSPLQGRGETQYF.

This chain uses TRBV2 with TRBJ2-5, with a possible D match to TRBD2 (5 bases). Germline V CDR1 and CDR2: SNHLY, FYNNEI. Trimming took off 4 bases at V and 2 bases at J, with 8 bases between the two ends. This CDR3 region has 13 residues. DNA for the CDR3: TGTGCCAGCAGTGTTGAGGGTCAAGAGACCCAGTACTTC. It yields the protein CASSVEGQETQYF.

CDR3 region: CASSYFRDRGNQPQHF. CDR3 in DNA: TGTGCCAGCAGTTACTTCCGGGACAGGGGAAATCAGCCCCAGCATTTT. The chain recombines TRBV6-5 with TRBJ1-5; 10 bases agree with TRBD1. V shed 1 base, J shed 4 bases, and the junction held 4 bases outside the gene matches. The CDR3 covers 16 residues. The germline V gene has CDR1 MNHEY and CDR2 SVGAGI.

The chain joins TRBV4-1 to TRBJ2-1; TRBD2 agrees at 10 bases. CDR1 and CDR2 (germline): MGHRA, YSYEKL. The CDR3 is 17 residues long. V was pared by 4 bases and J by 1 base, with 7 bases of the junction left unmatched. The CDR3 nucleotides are TGCGCCAGCAGCCGAACGTCAGCGGGAGGGTCCTACAATGAGCAGTTCTTC. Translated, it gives CASSRTSAGGSYNEQFF.

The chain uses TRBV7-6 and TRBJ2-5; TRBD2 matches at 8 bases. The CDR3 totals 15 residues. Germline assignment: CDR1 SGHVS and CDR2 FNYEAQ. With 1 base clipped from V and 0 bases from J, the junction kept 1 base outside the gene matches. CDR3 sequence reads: CASSLGGLDQETQYF. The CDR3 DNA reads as TGTGCCAGCAGCTTAGGGGGACTAGACCAAGAGACCCAGTACTTC.

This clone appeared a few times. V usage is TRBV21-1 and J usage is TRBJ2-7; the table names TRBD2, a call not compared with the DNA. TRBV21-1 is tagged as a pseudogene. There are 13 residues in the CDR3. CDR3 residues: CASTGGAAYEQYF. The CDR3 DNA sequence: TGTGCCAGCACGGGCGGGGCTGCCTACGAGCAGTACTTC.

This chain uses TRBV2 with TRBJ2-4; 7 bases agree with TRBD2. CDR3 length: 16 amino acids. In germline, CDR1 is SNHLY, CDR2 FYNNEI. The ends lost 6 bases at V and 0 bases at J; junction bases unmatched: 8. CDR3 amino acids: CASRPIAGIAKNIQYF. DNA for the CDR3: TGTGCCAGCAGACCAATAGCGGGTATAGCCAAAAACATTCAGTACTTC.

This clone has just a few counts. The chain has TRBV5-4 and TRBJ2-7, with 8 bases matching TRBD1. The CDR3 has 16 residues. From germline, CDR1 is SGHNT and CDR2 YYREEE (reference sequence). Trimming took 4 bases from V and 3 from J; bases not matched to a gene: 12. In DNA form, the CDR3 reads TGTGCCAGCAGCCTAGGGCAGGGGGCAGAGAGCTACGAGCAGTACTTC. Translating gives CASSLGQGAESYEQYF.

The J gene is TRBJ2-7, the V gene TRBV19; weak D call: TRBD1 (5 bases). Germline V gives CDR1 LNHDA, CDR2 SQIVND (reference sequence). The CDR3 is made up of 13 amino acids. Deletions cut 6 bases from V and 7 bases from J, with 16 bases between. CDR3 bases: TGTGCCAGTAGCCCAAACCTCAACAGGGAGCAGTACTTC. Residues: CASSPNLNREQYF.

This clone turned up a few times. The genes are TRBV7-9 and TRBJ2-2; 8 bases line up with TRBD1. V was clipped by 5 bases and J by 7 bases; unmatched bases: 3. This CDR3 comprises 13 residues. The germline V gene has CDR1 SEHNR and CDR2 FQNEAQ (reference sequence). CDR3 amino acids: CASSGQGYGELFF. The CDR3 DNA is TGTGCCAGCAGCGGACAGGGCTACGGGGAGCTGTTTTTT.

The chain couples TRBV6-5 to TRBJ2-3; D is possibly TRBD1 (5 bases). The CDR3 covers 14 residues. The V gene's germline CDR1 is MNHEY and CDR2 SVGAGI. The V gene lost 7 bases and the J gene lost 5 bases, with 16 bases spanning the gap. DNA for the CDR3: TGTGCCAGCACCGAGCCCCGGCAGGGAGATACGCAGTATTTT. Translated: CASTEPRQGDTQYF.